This T cell receptor beta chain appears in the sequencing data of a study of naive and memory T cell subsets. The beta constant-region primer was an equimolar mix of two oligonucleotides covering TRBC1 and TRBC2. The ligated cDNA underwent four PCR rounds using SP2 and nested alpha and beta constant-region primers. An oligonucleotide with the SP2 primer and a 12-nucleotide UMI was ligated to the cDNA 3' end. TCRdb analysed the UMI-ligation and nested PCR reads with MiXCR anew, one entry per CDR3 protein. This sample has about 10,000 distinct CDR3 sequences; 5.5% to 7% occur once, and the top ten carry 50% to 70%. The junction had 16 bases not matched to a gene; V was cut back by 3 bases and J by 2 bases. CDR3 length: 18 amino acids. Germline V lookup: CDR1 SGHRS, CDR2 YFSETQ. This clonotype was detected ten times or more. Its cognate antigen is unknown. Overall study results and limits: From naive to CM, EM and EMRA, diversity decreased and Gini increased. In naive cells, over 90% of TCR sequences were seen only once. No ground truth validated the naive and memory repertoire findings.

This receptor was taken from a human donor in good health. The chain links TRBV5-1 to TRBJ2-7; 8 nucleotides match TRBD2. Sequenced input: CD4+ TEMRA cells from blood. The subset is: effector memory re-expressing CD45RA, CD45RA+ CD27-. The CDR3 sequence is CASSSLGGEAGVPYEQYF. CDR3 sequence (DNA): TGCGCCAGCAGCTCCCTTGGGGGGGAAGCGGGAGTCCCCTACGAGCAGTACTTC.